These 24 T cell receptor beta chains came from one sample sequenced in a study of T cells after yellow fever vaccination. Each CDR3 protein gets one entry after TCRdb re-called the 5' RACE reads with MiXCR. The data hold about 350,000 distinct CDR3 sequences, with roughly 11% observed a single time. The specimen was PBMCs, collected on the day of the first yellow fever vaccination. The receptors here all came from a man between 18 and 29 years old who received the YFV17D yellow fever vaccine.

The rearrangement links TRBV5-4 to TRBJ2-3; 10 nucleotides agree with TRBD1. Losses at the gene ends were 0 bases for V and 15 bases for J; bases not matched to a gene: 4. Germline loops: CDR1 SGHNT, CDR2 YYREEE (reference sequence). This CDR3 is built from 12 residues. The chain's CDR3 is CASSLDDRGLYF. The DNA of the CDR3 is TGTGCCAGCAGCTTGGACGACAGGGGGCTATATTTT.

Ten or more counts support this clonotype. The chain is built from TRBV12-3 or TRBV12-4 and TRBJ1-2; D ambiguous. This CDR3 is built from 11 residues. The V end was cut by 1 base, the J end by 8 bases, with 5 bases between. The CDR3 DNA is TGTGCCAGCAGTTTAGGGATCGGCTACACCTTC. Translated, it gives CASSLGIGYTF.

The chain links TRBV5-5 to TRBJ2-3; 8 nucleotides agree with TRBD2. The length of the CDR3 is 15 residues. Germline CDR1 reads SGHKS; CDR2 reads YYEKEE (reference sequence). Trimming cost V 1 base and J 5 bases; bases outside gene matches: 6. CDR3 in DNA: TGTGCCAGCAGCTTGACGGGACTAGTAATAGATACGCAGTATTTT. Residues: CASSLTGLVIDTQYF.

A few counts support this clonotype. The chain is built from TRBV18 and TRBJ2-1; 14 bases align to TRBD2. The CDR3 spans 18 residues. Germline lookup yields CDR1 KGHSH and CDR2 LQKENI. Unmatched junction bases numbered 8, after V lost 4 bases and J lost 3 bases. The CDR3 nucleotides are TGTGCCAGCTCACTTGGCCCCGGACTAGCGGGGGGCTACAATGAGCAGTTCTTC. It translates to CASSLGPGLAGGYNEQFF.

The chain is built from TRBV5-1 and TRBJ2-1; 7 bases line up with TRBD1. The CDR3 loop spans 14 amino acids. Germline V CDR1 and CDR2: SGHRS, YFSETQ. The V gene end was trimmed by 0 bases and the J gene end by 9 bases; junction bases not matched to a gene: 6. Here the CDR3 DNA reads TGCGCCAGCAGCTTGGGGACAGGCGAGCTTGAGCAGTTCTTC. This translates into CASSLGTGELEQFF. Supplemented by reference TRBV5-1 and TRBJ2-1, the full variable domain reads KAGVTQTPRYLIKTRGQQVTLSCSPISGHRSVSWYQQTPGQGLQFLFEYFSETQRNKGNFPGRFSGRQFSNSRSEMNVSTLELGDSALYLCASSLGTGELEQFFGPGTRLTVL.

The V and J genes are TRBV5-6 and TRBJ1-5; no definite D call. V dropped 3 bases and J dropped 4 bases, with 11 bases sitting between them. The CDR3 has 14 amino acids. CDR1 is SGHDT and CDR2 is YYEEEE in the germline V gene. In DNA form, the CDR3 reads TGTGCCAGCAGCTCGGCTGACACTAATCAGCCCCAGCATTTT. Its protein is CASSSADTNQPQHF.

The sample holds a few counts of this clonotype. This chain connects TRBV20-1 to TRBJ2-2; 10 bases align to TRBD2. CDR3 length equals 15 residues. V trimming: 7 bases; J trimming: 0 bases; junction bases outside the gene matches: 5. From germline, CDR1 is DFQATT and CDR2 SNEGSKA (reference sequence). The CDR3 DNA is TGCAGTGTTATGAGCGGGGGGGCGAACACCGGGGAGCTGTTTTTT. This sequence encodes CSVMSGGANTGELFF.

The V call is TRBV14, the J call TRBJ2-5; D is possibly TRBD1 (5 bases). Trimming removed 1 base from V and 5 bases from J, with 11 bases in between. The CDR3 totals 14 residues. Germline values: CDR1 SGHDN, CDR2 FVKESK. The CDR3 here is CASSQVSGMETQYF. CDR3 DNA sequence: TGTGCCAGCAGCCAAGTCTCAGGGATGGAGACCCAGTACTTC.

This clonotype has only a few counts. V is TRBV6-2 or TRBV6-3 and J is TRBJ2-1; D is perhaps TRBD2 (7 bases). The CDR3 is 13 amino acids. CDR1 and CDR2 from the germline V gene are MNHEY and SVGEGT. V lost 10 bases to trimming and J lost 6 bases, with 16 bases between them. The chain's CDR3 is CATGGQTTNEQFF. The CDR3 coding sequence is TGTGCCACGGGGGGCCAGACTACCAATGAGCAGTTCTTC.

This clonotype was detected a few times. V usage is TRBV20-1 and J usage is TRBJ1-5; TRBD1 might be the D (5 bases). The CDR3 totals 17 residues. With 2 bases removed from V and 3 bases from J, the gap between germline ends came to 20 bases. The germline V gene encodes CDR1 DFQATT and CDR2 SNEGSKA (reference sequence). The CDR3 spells CSARNYRDSSPNQPQHF. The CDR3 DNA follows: TGCAGTGCTAGAAACTACCGGGACTCCAGCCCCAATCAGCCCCAGCATTTT.

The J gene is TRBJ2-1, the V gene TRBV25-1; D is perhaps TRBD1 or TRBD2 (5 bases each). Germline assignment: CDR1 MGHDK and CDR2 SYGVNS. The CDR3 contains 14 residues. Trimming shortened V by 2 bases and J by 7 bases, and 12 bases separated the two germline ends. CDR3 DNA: TGTGCCAGCAGTGAACGAGGGACGCGAAATGAGCAGTTCTTC. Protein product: CASSERGTRNEQFF. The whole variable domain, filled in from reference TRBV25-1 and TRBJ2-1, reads EADIYQTPRYLVIGTGKKITLECSQTMGHDKMYWYQQDPGMELHLIHYSYGVNSTEKGDLSSESTVSRIRTEHFPLTLESARPSHTSQYLCASSERGTRNEQFFGPGTRLTVL.

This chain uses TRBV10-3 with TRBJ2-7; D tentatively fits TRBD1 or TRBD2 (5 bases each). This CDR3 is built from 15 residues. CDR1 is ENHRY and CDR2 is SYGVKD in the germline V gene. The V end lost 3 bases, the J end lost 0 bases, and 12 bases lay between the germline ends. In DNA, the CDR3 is TGTGCCATCAGTGACTGGGACGGTAGCTCCTACGAGCAGTACTTC. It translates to CAISDWDGSSYEQYF.

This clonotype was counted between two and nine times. CDR3 sequence reads: CASSSRPGLQYQETQYF. CDR3 in DNA: TGTGCCAGCAGCTCACGTCCGGGACTCCAGTACCAAGAGACCCAGTACTTC. This chain links TRBV11-2 with TRBJ2-5, with D possibly TRBD2 on 6 matching bases. V shed 4 bases and J shed 0 bases, with 18 bases lying between them. The CDR3 totals 17 residues. Germline CDR1 reads SGHAT; CDR2 reads FQNNGV. The whole variable domain, filled in from reference TRBV11-2 and TRBJ2-5, reads EAGVAQSPRYKIIEKRQSVAFWCNPISGHATLYWYQQILGQGPKLLIQFQNNGVVDDSQLPKDRFSAERLKGVDSTLKIQPAKLEDSAVYLCASSSRPGLQYQETQYFGPGTRLLVL.

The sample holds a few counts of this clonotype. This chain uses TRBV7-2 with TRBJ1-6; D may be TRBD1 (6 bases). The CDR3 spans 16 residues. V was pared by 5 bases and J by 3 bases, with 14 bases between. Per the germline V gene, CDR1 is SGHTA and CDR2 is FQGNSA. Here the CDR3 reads CASSAPTGFYNSPLHF. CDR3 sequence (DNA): TGTGCCAGCAGCGCGCCGACAGGATTCTATAATTCACCCCTCCACTTT.

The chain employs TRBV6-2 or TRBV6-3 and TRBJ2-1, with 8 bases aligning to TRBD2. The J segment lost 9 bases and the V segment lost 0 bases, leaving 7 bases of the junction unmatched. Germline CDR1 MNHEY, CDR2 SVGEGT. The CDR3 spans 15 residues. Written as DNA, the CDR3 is TGTGCCAGCAGTTACTCGACGGGGGGGCTAGGTGAGCAGTTCTTC. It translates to CASSYSTGGLGEQFF.

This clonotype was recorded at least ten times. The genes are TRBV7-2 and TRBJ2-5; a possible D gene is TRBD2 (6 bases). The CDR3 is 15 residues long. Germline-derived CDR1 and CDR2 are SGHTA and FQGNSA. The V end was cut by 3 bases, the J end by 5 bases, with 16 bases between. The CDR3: CASSLMGGERETQYF. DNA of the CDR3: TGTGCCAGCAGCTTGATGGGCGGGGAGAGGGAGACCCAGTACTTC.

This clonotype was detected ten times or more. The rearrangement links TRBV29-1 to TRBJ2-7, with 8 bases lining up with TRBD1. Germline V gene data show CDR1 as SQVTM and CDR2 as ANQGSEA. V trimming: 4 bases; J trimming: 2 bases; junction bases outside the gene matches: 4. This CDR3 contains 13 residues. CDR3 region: CSVGQGLTYEQYF. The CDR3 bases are TGCAGCGTTGGACAGGGGCTTACCTACGAGCAGTACTTC.

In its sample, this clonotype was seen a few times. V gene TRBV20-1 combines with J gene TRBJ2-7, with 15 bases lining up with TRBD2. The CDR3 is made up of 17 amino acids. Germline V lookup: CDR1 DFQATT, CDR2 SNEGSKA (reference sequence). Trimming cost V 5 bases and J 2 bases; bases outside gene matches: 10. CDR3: CSAPTGLAGGRTYEQYV. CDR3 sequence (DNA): TGCAGTGCTCCGACGGGACTAGCGGGGGGCCGAACCTACGAGCAGTACGTC.

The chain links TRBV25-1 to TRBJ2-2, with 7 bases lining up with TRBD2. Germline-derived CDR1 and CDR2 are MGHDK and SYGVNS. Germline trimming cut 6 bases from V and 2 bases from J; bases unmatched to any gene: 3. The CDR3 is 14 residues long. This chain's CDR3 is CASRGEGNTGELFF. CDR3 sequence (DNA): TGTGCCAGCAGGGGGGAGGGCAACACCGGGGAGCTGTTTTTT.

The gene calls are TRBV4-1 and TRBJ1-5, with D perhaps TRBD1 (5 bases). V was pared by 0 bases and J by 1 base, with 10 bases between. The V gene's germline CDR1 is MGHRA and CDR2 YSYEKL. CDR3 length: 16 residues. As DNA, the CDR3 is TGCGCCAGCAGCCAAGATGCTTACAGGAGCAATCAGCCCCAGCATTTT. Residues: CASSQDAYRSNQPQHF.

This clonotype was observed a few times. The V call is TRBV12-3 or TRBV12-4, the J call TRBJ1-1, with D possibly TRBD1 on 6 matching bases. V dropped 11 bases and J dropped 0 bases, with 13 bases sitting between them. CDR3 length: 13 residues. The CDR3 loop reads CAGTDSMNTEAFF. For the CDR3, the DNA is TGTGCCGGAACGGACAGCATGAACACTGAAGCTTTCTTT.

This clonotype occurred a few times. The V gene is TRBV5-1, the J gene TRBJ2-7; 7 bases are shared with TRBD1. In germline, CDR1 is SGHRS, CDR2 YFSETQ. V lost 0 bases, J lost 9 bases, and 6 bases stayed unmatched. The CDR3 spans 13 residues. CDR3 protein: CASSLAGTDRQYF. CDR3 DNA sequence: TGCGCCAGCAGCTTGGCAGGGACAGACCGGCAGTACTTC. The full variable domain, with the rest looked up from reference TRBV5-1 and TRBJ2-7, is KAGVTQTPRYLIKTRGQQVTLSCSPISGHRSVSWYQQTPGQGLQFLFEYFSETQRNKGNFPGRFSGRQFSNSRSEMNVSTLELGDSALYLCASSLAGTDRQYFGPGTRLTVT.

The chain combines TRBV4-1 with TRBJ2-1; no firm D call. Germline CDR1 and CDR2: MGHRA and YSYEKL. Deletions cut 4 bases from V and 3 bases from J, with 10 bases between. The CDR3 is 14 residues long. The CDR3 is CASSPQMFYNEQFF. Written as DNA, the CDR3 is TGCGCCAGCAGCCCCCAGATGTTCTACAATGAGCAGTTCTTC.

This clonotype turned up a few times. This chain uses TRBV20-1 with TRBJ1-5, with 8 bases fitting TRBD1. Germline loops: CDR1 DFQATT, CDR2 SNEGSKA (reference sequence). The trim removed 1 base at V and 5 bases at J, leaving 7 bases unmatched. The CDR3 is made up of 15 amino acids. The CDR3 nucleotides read TGCAGTGCTAGAGCTTGGACAGGGTATGATCAGCCCCAGCATTTT. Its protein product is CSARAWTGYDQPQHF.